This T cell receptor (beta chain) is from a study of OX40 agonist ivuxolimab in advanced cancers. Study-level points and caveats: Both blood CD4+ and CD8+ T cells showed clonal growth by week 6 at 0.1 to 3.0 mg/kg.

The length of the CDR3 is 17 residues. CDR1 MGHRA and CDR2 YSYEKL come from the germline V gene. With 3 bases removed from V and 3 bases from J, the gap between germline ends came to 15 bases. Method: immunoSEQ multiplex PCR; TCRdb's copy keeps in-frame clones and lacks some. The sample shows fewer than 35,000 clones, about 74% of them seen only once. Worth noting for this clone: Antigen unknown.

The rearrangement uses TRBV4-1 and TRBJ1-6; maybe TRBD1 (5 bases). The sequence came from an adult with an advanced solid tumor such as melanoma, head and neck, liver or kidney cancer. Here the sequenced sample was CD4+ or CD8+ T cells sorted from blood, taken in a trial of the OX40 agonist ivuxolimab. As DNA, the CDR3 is TGCGCCAGCAGCCACCCCCCAGGACAAAGCTATAATTCACCCCTCCACTTT. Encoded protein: CASSHPPGQSYNSPLHF.